This TCR beta chain derives from a study of identical twins. The CDR3 covers 15 residues. Losses at the gene ends were 0 bases for V and 8 bases for J; bases not matched to a gene: 8. Germline CDR1 reads SGHRS; CDR2 reads YFSETQ. Study conclusions and caveats: Within twin pairs, the out-of-frame alpha sequences they shared showed excess low generation probability. Zero-insertion analyses might be partly confounded by invariant T cells like MAIT and iNKT. The degree of excess twin sharing was weaker in beta out-of-frame sequences.

Healthy Caucasians provided all donations. This clonotype was detected ten times or more. The antigen is undetermined. A single record per CDR3 protein comes from TCRdb applying MiXCR to the 5' RACE reads. This sample has around 370,000 distinct CDR3 sequences, with roughly 9% found just once. The specimen was naive T cells sorted from blood. The receptor was derived from a woman aged 50 to 60 in good health. V gene TRBV5-1 combines with J gene TRBJ2-1; the match to TRBD1 covers 7 bases. The CDR3 DNA reads as TGCGCCAGCAGCTTGGTACCAGGGGGAATGGATGAGCAGTTCTTC. Its translation is CASSLVPGGMDEQFF.